The rows below give T cell receptor beta chains drawn from one sample of a study of T cell responses to AZD1222 COVID-19 vaccine. The table came from immunoSEQ multiplex PCR; TCRdb's copy has only in-frame clones and leaves some out. Of 150,000 to 190,000 clones in the sample, 87% were seen once. The sample consisted of peripheral blood, taken 28 days after the second AZD1222 dose. These receptors were obtained from an adult who received the AZD1222 COVID-19 vaccine. The CDR3 runs from the conserved cysteine through the conserved F or W. A D gene is named only where the DNA matches it firmly. The listing skips clone size in some rows; elsewhere it reads once, few, many or a size class.

size: .
length: 14
D: .
V: TRBV28
J: TRBJ2-7
CDR3: CASSRTGIAYEQYF
DNA: TGTGCCAGCAGTCGAACAGGTATTGCCTACGAGCAGTACTTC

size: .
length: 15
D: TRBD1
V: TRBV28
J: TRBJ1-6
CDR3: CASSPGTARNSPLHF
DNA: TGTGCCAGCAGTCCCGGGACAGCCCGTAATTCACCCCTCCACTTT

size: .
length: 16
D: TRBD1
V: TRBV18
J: TRBJ2-7
CDR3: CASSPSAGQGAYEQYF
DNA: TGTGCCAGCTCACCATCAGCCGGACAGGGGGCTTACGAGCAGTACTTC

size: .
length: 14
D: TRBD2
V: TRBV7-2
J: TRBJ2-5
CDR3: CASSALTSGETQYF
DNA: TGTGCCAGCAGCGCCCTGACTAGCGGCGAGACCCAGTACTTC

size: .
length: 15
D: TRBD1
V: TRBV10-1
J: TRBJ2-7
CDR3: CASSDSGTDAYEQYF
DNA: TGCGCCAGCAGTGACTCCGGGACAGATGCCTACGAGCAGTACTTC

size: .
length: 13
D: .
V: TRBV10-3
J: TRBJ1-2
CDR3: CAISESTEYGYTF
DNA: TGTGCCATCAGTGAGTCGACGGAGTATGGCTACACCTTC

size: .
length: 14
D: .
V: TRBV28
J: TRBJ2-6
CDR3: CASSKTSGANVLTF
DNA: TGTGCCAGCAGTAAGACGTCTGGGGCCAACGTCCTGACTTTC

size: few
length: 11
D: .
V: TRBV12-3/TRBV12-4
J: TRBJ2-2
CDR3: CASTETGELFF
DNA: TGTGCCAGCACCGAGACCGGGGAGCTGTTTTTT

size: .
length: 13
D: .
V: TRBV6-5
J: TRBJ1-1
CDR3: CASTRDGATEAFF
DNA: TGTGCCAGCACCCGGGACGGAGCCACTGAAGCTTTCTTT

size: .
length: 16
D: TRBD1
V: TRBV15
J: TRBJ1-2
CDR3: CATSRGTGEYAAGYTF
DNA: TGTGCCACCAGCCGAGGGACAGGGGAATACGCTGCTGGCTACACCTTC

size: .
length: 14
D: .
V: TRBV18
J: TRBJ1-3
CDR3: CASGGQSSGNTIYF
DNA: TGTGCCAGCGGCGGACAGAGCTCTGGAAACACCATATATTTT

size: .
length: 14
D: .
V: TRBV3-1/TRBV3-2
J: TRBJ1-5
CDR3: CASSPRGRWQPQHF
DNA: TGTGCCAGCAGCCCGCGAGGTCGGTGGCAGCCCCAGCATTTT

size: .
length: 17
D: TRBD2
V: TRBV4-3
J: TRBJ2-3
CDR3: CASSQDPSGGVVDTQYF
DNA: TGCGCCAGCAGCCAAGATCCTAGCGGTGGAGTTGTGGATACGCAGTATTTT

size: .
length: 14
D: .
V: TRBV6-5
J: TRBJ1-4
CDR3: CSTVRGGSNEKLFF
DNA: TGTTCCACGGTGCGAGGGGGGAGTAATGAAAAACTGTTTTTT

size: .
length: 15
D: .
V: TRBV18
J: TRBJ1-2
CDR3: CASSPPVSPNYGYTF
DNA: TGTGCCAGCTCACCACCCGTCAGTCCCAACTATGGCTACACCTTC

size: .
length: 14
D: .
V: TRBV28
J: TRBJ2-4
CDR3: CASSLELAKNIQYF
DNA: TGTGCCAGCAGTTTGGAGCTAGCCAAAAACATTCAGTACTTC

size: .
length: 13
D: TRBD1
V: TRBV5-1
J: TRBJ2-7
CDR3: CASSRDSSNEQYF
DNA: TGCGCCAGCAGCCGGGACAGTTCGAACGAGCAGTACTTC

size: .
length: 14
D: TRBD1
V: TRBV25-1
J: TRBJ2-3
CDR3: CASSDGQGADTQYF
DNA: TGTGCCAGCAGCGACGGACAGGGCGCGGATACGCAGTATTTT

size: .
length: 13
D: TRBD1
V: TRBV7-9
J: TRBJ1-2
CDR3: CASSWGQGVLYTF
DNA: TGTGCCAGCAGCTGGGGACAGGGGGTTCTCTACACCTTC

size: .
length: 13
D: TRBD1
V: TRBV5-1
J: TRBJ1-1
CDR3: CASREGTGAEAFF
DNA: TGCGCCAGCAGGGAAGGGACAGGGGCTGAAGCTTTCTTT

size: .
length: 14
D: .
V: TRBV11-2
J: TRBJ1-5
CDR3: CASSLAGANQPQHF
DNA: TGTGCCAGCAGCTTAGCAGGGGCCAATCAGCCCCAGCATTTT

size: .
length: 14
D: TRBD1
V: TRBV24-1
J: TRBJ1-2
CDR3: CATSDGTGGFGYTF
DNA: TGTGCCACCAGTGACGGGACAGGGGGCTTTGGCTACACCTTC

size: .
length: 15
D: .
V: TRBV27
J: TRBJ2-2
CDR3: CASSSPKRDTGELFF
DNA: TGTGCCAGCAGTTCACCTAAACGGGACACCGGGGAGCTGTTTTTT

size: .
length: 14
D: .
V: TRBV3-1/TRBV3-2
J: TRBJ2-7
CDR3: CASSQDWGLGEQYF
DNA: TGTGCCAGCAGCCAAGATTGGGGGTTGGGCGAGCAGTACTTC

size: medium-sized
length: 15
D: .
V: TRBV7-9
J: TRBJ2-7
CDR3: CASSSRAFGMGEQYF
DNA: TGTGCCAGCAGCTCCCGAGCTTTCGGGATGGGCGAGCAGTACTTC